This T cell receptor (beta chain) was sequenced during a study of lymphopenia after photon versus proton radiotherapy. Notes on the study in general: Post-nadir diversity loss with photons came from oligoclonal expansion, particularly CD8+ Temra cells.

Germline V gives CDR1 SGHVS, CDR2 FQNEAQ. This CDR3 is built from 15 residues. Repertoires were generated with immunoSEQ multiplex PCR, while TCRdb's copy carries only in-frame clones and drops some. The sample lists about 64,000 clones; 87% were seen once. A remark on this clone: Its antigen is still unknown. The germline gene is not matched at one end of the junction; a read error may be the cause.

This specimen consisted of peripheral blood, obtained from a patient treated with proton-based radiotherapy. The chain has TRBV7-8 and TRBJ2-7, with 16 nucleotides matching TRBD2. The sequence derives from a man older than 75 with esophageal cancer. Here the CDR3 DNA reads TGTGCCAGCAGCTTAGGTTCGGGACTAGCGGGAGGGCCAATATTC. The encoded protein is CASSLGSGLAGGPIF.